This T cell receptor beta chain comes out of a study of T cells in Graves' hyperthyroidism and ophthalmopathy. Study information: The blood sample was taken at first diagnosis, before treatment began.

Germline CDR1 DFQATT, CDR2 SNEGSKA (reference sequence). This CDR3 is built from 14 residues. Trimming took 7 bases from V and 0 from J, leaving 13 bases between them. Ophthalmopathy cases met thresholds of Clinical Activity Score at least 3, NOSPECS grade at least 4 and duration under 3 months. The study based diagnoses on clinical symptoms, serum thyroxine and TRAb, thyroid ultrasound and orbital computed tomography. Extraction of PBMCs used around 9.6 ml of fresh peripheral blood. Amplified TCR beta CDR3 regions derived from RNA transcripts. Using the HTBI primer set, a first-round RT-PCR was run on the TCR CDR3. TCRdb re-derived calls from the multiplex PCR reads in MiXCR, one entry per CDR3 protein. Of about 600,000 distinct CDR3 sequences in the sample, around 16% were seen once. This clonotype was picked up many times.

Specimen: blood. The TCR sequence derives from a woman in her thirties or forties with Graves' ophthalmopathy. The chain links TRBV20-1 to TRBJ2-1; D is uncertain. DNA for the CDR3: TGCAGTGTATTCCAGCGAAGCTCCTACAATGAGCAGTTCTTC. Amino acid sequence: CSVFQRSSYNEQFF.